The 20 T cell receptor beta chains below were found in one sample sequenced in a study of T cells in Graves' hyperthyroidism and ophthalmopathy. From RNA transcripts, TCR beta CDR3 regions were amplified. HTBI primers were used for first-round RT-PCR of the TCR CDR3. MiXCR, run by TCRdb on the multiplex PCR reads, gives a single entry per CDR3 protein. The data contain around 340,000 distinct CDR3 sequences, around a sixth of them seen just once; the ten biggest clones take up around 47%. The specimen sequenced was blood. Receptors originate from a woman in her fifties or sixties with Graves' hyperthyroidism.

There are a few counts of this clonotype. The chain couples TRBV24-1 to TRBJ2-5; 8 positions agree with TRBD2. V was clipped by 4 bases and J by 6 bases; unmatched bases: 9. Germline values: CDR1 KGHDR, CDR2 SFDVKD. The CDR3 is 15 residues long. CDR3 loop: CATSDQRELTQTQYF. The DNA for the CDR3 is TGTGCCACCAGTGACCAGCGGGAGTTGACCCAGACCCAGTACTTC.

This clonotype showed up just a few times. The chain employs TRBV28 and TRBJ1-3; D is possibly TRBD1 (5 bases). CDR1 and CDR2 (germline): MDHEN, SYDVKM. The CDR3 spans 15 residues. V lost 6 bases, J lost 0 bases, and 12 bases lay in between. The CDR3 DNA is TGTGCCAGCAGGCGGGACGGGAACTCTGGAAACACCATATATTTT. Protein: CASRRDGNSGNTIYF. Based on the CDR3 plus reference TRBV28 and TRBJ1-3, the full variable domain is DVKVTQSSRYLVKRTGEKVFLECVQDMDHENMFWYRQDPGLGLRLIYFSYDVKMKEKGDIPEGYSVSREKKERFSLILESASTNQTSMYLCASRRDGNSGNTIYFGEGSWLTVV.

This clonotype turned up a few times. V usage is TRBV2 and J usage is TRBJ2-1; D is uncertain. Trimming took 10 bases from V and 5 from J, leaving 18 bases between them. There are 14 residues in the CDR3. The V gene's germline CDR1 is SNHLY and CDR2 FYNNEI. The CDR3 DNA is TGTGCCAAGGAGCCCCGGAACTACAACAATGAGCAGTTCTTC. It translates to CAKEPRNYNNEQFF. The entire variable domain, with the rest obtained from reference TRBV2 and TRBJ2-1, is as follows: EPEVTQTPSHQVTQMGQEVILRCVPISNHLYFYWYRQILGQKVEFLVSFYNNEISEKSEIFDDQFSVERPDGSNFTLKIRSTKLEDSAMYFCAKEPRNYNNEQFFGPGTRLTVL.

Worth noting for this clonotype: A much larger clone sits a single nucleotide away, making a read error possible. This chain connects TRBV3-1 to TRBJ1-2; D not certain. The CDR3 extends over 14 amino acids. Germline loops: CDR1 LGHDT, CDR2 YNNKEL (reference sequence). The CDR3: CVSSQEGSGQGYTF. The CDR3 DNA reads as TGTGTCAGCAGCCAAGAAGGTAGCGGGCAAGGCTACACCTTC.

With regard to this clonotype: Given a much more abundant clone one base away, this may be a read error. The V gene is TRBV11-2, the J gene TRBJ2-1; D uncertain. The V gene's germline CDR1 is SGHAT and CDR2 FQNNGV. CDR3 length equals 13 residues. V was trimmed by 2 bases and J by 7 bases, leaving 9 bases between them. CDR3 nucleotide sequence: TGTGCCAGCAGCTTATCTCTCGAGAATGAGCAGTTCTTC. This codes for CASSLSLENEQFF. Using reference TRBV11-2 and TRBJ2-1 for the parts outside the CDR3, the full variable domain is EAGVAQSPRYKIIEKRQSVAFWCNPISGHATLYWYQQILGQGPKLLIQFQNNGVVDDSQLPKDRFSAERLKGVDSTLKIQPAKLEDSAVYLCASSLSLENEQFFGPGTRLTVL.

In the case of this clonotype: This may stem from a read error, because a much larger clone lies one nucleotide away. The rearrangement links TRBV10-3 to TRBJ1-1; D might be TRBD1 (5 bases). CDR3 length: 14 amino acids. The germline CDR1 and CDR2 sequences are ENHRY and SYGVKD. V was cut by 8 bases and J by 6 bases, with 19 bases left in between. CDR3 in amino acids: CAISGISGDAEAFF. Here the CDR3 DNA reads TGTGCCATCTCAGGCATTTCCGGGGACGCTGAAGCTTTCTTT.

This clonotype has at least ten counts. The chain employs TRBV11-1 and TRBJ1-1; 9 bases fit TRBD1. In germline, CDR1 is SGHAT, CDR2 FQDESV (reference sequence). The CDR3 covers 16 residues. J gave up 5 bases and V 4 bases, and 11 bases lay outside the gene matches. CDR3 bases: TGTGCCAGCAGCTCACCACGGGACAGGGTTGGAACTGAAGCTTTCTTT. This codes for CASSSPRDRVGTEAFF.

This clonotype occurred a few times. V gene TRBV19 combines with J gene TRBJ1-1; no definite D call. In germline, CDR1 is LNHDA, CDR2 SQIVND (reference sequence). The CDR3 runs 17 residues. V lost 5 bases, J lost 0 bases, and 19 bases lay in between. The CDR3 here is CASSADGPPFMNTEAFF. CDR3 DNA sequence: TGTGCCAGTAGTGCGGACGGTCCGCCTTTTATGAACACTGAAGCTTTCTTT.

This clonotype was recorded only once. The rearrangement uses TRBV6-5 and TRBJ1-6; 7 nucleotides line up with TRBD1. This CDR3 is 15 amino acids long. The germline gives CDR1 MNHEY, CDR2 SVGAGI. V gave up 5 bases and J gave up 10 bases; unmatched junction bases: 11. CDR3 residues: CASSHGQAEGSPLHF. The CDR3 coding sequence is TGTGCCAGCAGTCACGGACAGGCGGAAGGGTCACCCCTCCACTTT.

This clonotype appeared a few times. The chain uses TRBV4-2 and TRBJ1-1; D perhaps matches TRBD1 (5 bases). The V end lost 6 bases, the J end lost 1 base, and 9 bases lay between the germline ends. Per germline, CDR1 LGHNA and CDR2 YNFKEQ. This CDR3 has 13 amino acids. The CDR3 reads CASRAGENTEAFF. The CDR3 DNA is TGTGCCAGCAGGGCGGGGGAGAACACTGAAGCTTTCTTT.

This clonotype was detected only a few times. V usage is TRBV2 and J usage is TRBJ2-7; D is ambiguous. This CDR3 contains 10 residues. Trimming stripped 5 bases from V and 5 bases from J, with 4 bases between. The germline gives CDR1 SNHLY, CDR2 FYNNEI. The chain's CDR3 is CASSRNEQYF. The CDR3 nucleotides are TGTGCCAGCAGTCGGAACGAGCAGTACTTC. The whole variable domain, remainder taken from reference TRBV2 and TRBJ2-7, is EPEVTQTPSHQVTQMGQEVILRCVPISNHLYFYWYRQILGQKVEFLVSFYNNEISEKSEIFDDQFSVERPDGSNFTLKIRSTKLEDSAMYFCASSRNEQYFGPGTRLTVT.

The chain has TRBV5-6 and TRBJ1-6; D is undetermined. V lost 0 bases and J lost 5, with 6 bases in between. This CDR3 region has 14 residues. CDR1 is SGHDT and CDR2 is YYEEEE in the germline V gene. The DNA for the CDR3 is TGTGCCAGCAGCTTGGCTGATGATAATTCACCCCTCCACTTT. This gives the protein CASSLADDNSPLHF.

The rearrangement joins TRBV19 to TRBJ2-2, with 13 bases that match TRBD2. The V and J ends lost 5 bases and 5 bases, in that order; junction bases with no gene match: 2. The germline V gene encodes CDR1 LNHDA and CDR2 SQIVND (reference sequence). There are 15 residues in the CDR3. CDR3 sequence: CASSGGLAGTGELFF. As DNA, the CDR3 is TGTGCCAGTAGTGGGGGACTAGCGGGGACCGGGGAGCTGTTTTTT.

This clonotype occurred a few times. The CDR3 region has the DNA TGCAGTGCCGGGACAGGGGGGCATTCACCCCTCCACTTT. Its protein is CSAGTGGHSPLHF. This chain connects TRBV20-1 to TRBJ1-6; 11 nucleotides align to TRBD1. With V trimmed by 6 bases and J by 8 bases, 3 bases remained unmatched. Looked up from germline, CDR1 is DFQATT and CDR2 is SNEGSKA (reference sequence). The CDR3 totals 13 residues.

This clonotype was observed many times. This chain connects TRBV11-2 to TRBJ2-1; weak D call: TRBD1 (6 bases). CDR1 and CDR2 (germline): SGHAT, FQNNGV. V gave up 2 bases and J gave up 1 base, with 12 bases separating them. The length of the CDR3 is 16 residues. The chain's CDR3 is CASSLLAGESYNEQFF. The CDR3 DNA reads TGTGCCAGCAGCTTATTGGCAGGGGAGTCCTACAATGAGCAGTTCTTC. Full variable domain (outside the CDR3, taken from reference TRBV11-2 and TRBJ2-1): EAGVAQSPRYKIIEKRQSVAFWCNPISGHATLYWYQQILGQGPKLLIQFQNNGVVDDSQLPKDRFSAERLKGVDSTLKIQPAKLEDSAVYLCASSLLAGESYNEQFFGPGTRLTVL.

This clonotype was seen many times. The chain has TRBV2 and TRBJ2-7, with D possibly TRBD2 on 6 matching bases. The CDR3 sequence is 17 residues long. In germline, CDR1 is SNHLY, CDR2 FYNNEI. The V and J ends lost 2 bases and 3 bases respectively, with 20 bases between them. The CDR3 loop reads CASSEIFASGGDYEQYF. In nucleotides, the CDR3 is TGTGCCAGCAGTGAAATTTTTGCGTCAGGAGGGGACTACGAGCAGTACTTC.

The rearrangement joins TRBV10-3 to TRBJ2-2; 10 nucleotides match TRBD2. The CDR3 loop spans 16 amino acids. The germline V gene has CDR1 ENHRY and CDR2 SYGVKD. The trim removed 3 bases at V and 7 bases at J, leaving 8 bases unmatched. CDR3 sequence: CAISESSGSGRGELFF. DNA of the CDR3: TGTGCCATCAGTGAATCTAGCGGGAGCGGCCGCGGGGAGCTGTTTTTT.

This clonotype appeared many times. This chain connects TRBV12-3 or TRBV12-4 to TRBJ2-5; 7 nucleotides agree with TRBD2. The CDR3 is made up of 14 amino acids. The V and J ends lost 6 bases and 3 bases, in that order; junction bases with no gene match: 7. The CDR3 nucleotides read TGTGCCAGCAGGGACCGGGGGAGGGAAGAGACCCAGTACTTC. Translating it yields CASRDRGREETQYF.

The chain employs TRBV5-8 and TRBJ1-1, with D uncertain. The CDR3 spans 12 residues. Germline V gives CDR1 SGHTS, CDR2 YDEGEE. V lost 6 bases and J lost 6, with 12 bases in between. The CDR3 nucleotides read TGTGCCAGCAACTTCGGAGGATCTGAAGCTTTCTTT. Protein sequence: CASNFGGSEAFF.

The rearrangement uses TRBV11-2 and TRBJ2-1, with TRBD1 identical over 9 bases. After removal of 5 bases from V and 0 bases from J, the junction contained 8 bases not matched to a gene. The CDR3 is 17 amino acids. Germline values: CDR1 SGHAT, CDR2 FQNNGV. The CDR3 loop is CASSRTGTGSSYNEQFF. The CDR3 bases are TGTGCCAGCAGCCGGACCGGGACAGGGAGCTCCTACAATGAGCAGTTCTTC.